Given below is one T cell receptor beta chain in context. Its antigen remains unknown. Profiled with immunoSEQ multiplex PCR; TCRdb holds only in-frame clones, not every one. This sample has under 7,000 clones, with about 85% found just once. This sample was taken from a study of tumour-infiltrating T cells in Burkitt lymphoma. Across the whole study: Patients covered every epidemiological subtype of Burkitt lymphoma. Overall and progression-free survival were predicted by productive clonality.

Study outcomes and limitations: Public clonotypes, several, appeared across numerous Burkitt lymphoma patients.

There are 12 residues in the CDR3. Germline CDR1 and CDR2: SQVTM and ANQGSEA. V shed 4 bases and J 8 bases; nucleotides not matched to a gene: 5. Sequencing was carried out using tumor tissue. V usage is TRBV29-1 and J usage is TRBJ2-7, with TRBD2 identical over 10 bases. The source of this sequence is a human donor with Burkitt lymphoma. The CDR3 spells CSVASGSSQQYF. The CDR3 bases are TGCAGCGTTGCTAGCGGGAGTTCCCAGCAGTACTTC.